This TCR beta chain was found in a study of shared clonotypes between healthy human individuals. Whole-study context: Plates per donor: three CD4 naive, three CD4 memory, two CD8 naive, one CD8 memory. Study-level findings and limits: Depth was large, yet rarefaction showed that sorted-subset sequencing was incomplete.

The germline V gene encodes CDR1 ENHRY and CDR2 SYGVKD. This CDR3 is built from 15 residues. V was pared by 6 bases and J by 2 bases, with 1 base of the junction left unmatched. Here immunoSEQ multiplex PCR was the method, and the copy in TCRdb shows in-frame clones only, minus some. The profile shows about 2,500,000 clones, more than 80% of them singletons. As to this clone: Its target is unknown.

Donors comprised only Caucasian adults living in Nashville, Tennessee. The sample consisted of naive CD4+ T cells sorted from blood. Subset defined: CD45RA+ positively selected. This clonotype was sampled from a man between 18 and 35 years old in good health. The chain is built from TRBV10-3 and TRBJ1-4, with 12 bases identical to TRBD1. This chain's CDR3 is CAIRGTGGTNEKLFF. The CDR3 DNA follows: TGTGCCATCAGGGGGACAGGGGGCACTAATGAAAAACTGTTTTTT.